These 4 T cell receptor beta chains share one sample of origin, sequenced in a study of coeliac disease. The assay was immunoSEQ multiplex PCR, and TCRdb's table has in-frame clones only and misses some. The table shows thousands of clones, with under 70% occurring only once. The sample comprised lymphocytes from the gut lamina propria. The receptors here all came from a woman in her twenties or thirties without celiac disease.

Only a few counts were recorded for this clone. This chain uses TRBV27 with TRBJ2-7; 10 nucleotides align to TRBD1. Germline values: CDR1 MNHEY, CDR2 SMNVEV (reference sequence). Germline trimming cut 5 bases from V and 1 base from J; bases unmatched to any gene: 14. The length of the CDR3 is 18 residues. The CDR3 DNA reads as TGTGCCAGCAGTCAAGCCCCTATCGGACAGGGGGTATCCTACGAGCAGTACTTC. This encodes CASSQAPIGQGVSYEQYF.

The rearrangement joins TRBV5-1 to TRBJ2-3; 9 nucleotides agree with TRBD2. V shed 5 bases, J shed 4 bases, and the junction held 5 bases outside the gene matches. This CDR3 is built from 14 residues. Germline assignment: CDR1 SGHRS and CDR2 YFSETQ. The CDR3, as DNA: TGCGCCAGCAGTATAGCGGGGGTGTCAGATACGCAGTATTTT. Translated, it gives CASSIAGVSDTQYF.

The chain uses TRBV10-1 and TRBJ1-1; 8 bases agree with TRBD1. The germline CDR1 and CDR2 sequences are WNHNN and SYGVQD (reference sequence). This CDR3 has 13 residues. Unmatched junction bases numbered 6, after V lost 6 bases and J lost 6 bases. DNA of the CDR3: TGCGCCAGCAGAGGACAGGGTGGGCCTGAAGCTTTCTTT. Residues: CASRGQGGPEAFF.

The J gene is TRBJ1-3, the V gene TRBV7-9; TRBD1 aligns across 8 bases. V was pared by 5 bases and J by 0 bases, with 3 bases of the junction left unmatched. Germline V gene data show CDR1 as SEHNR and CDR2 as FQNEAQ (reference sequence). The CDR3 is made up of 15 amino acids. In DNA, the CDR3 is TGTGCCAGCAGCCAAGGGACAGGCTCTGGAAACACCATATATTTT. This sequence encodes CASSQGTGSGNTIYF.